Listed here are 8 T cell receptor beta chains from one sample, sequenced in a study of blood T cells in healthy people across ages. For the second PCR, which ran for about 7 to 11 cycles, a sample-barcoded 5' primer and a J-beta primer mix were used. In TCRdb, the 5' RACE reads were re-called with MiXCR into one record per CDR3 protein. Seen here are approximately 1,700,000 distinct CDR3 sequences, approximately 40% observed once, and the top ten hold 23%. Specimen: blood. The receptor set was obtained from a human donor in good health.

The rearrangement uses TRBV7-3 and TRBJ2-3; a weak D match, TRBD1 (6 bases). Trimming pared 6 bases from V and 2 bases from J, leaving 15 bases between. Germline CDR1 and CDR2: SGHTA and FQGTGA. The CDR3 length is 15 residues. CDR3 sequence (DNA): TGTGCCAGCAGTAGGCAGGGGCTTAACACAGATACGCAGTATTTT. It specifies CASSRQGLNTDTQYF.

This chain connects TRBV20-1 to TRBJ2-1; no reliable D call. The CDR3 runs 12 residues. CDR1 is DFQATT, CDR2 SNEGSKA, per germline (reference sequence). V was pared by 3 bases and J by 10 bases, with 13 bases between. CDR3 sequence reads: CSASLSIYEQFF. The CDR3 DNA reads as TGCAGTGCTAGCCTCAGTATCTACGAGCAGTTCTTC.

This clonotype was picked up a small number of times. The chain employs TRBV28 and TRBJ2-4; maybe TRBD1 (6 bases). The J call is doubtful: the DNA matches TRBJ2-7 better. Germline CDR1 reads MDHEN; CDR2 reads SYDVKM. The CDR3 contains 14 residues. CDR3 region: CASTRTAESYEQYF. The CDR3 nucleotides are TGTGCCAGCACCCGGACAGCCGAGTCCTACGAGCAGTACTTC.

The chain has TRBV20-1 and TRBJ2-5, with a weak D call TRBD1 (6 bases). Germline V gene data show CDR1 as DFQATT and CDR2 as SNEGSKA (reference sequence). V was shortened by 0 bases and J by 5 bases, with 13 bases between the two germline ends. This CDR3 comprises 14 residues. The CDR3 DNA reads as TGCAGTGCTAGAGACTACAGGGTTTTTGAGACCCAGTACTTC. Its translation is CSARDYRVFETQYF.

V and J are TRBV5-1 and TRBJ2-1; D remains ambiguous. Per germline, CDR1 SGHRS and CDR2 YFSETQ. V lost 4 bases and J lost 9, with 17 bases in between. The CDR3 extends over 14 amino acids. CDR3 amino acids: CASSPLGPIGEQFF. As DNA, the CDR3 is TGCGCCAGCAGCCCCTTAGGACCCATAGGTGAGCAGTTCTTC.

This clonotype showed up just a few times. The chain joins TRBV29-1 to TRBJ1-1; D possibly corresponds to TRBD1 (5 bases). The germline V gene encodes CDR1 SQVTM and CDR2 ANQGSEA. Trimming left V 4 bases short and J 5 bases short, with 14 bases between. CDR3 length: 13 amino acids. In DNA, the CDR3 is TGCAGCGTTGGTCGGGACCGATCAACTGAAGCTTTCTTT. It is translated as CSVGRDRSTEAFF.

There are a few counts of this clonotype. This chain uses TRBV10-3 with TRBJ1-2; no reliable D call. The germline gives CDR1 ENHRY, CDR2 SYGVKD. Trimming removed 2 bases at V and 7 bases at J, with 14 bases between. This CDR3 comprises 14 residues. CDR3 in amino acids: CAISEPVVRSGYTF. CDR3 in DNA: TGTGCCATCAGTGAGCCTGTAGTGAGGAGTGGCTACACCTTC.

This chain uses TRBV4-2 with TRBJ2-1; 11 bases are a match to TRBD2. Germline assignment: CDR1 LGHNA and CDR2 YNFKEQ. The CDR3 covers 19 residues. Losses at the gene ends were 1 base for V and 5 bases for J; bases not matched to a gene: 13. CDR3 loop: CASSQVSPSGGPGHNEQFF. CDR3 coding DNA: TGTGCCAGCAGCCAAGTTTCCCCTAGCGGGGGGCCGGGGCACAATGAGCAGTTCTTC.